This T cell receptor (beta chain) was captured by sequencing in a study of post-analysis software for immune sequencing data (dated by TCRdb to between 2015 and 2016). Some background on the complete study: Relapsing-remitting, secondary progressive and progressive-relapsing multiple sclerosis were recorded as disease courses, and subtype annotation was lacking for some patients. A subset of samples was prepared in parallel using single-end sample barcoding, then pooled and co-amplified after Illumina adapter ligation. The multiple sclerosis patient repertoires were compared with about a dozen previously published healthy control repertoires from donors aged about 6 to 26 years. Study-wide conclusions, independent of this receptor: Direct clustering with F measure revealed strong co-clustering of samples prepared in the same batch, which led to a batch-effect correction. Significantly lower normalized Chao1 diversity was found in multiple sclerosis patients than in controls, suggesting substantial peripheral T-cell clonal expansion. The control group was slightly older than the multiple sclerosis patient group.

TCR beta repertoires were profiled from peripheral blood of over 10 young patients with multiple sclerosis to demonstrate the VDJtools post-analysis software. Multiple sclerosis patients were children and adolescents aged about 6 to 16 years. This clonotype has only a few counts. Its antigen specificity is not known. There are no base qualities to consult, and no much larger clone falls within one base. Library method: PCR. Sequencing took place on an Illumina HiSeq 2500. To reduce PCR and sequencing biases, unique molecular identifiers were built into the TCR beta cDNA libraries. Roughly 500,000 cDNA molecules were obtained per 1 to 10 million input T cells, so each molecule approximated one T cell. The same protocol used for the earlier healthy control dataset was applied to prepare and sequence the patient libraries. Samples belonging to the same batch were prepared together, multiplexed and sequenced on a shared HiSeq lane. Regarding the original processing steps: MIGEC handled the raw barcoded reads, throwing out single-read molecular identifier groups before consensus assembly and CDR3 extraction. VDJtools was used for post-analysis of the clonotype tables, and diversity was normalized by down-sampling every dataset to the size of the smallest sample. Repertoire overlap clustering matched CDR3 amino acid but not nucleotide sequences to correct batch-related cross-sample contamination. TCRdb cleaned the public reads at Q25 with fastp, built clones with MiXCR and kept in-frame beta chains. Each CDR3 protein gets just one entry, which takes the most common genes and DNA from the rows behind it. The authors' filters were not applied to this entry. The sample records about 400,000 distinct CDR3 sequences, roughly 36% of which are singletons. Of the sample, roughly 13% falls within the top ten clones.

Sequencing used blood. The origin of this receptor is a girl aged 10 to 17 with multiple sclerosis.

The nucleotide sequence reads as follows: TGTGCCAGCAGTTACGTGGCGGGGGCCGGGGGGACCCAGTACTTC. Its amino acids are CASSYVAGAGGTQYF. The chain is assembled from TRBV6-5 and TRBJ2-5, with TRBD2 perhaps the D gene, on 7 matching bases. The germline V gene specifies MNHEY as CDR1 and SVGAGI as CDR2. Its CDR3 holds 15 amino acids, cysteine through phenylalanine. The read is trimmed to its CDR3 DNA, 45 bases read in frame from base 1. Trimming costs V 2 bases and J 7 bases, and their ends lie 17 bases apart.